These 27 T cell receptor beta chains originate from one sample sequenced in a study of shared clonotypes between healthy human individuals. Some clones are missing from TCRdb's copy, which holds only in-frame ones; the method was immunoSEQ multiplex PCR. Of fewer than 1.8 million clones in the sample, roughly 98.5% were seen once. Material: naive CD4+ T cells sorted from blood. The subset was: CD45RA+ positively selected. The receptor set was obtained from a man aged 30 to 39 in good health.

The CDR3 coding sequence is TGTGCCAGCAGTGAAGCGCTTCAGGGGGACACCTACGAGCAGTACTTC. Encoded protein: CASSEALQGDTYEQYF. The V call is TRBV2, the J call TRBJ2-7; TRBD1 matches 7 bases. Germline values: CDR1 SNHLY, CDR2 FYNNEI. There are 16 residues in the CDR3. The V segment lost 0 bases and the J segment 2 bases; nucleotides outside the gene matches: 7.

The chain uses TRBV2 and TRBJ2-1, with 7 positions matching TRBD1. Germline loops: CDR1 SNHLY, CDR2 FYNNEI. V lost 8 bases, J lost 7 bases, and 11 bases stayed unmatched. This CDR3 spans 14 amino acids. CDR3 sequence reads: CASDDRVSGNEQFF. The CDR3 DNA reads TGTGCCAGCGACGACAGGGTTTCGGGAAATGAGCAGTTCTTC.

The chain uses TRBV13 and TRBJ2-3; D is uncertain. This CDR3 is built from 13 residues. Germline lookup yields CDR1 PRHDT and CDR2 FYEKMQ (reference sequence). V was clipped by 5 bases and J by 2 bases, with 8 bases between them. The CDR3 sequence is CASSITATDTQYF. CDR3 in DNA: TGTGCCAGCAGCATTACAGCCACAGATACGCAGTATTTT.

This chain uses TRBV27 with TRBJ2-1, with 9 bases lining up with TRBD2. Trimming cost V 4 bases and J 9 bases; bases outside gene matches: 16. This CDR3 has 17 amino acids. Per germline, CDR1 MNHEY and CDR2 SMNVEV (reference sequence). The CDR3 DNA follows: TGTGCCAGCAGTTCCCTATCTAGGGGACTAGCAACGCCTGAGCAGTTCTTC. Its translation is CASSSLSRGLATPEQFF.

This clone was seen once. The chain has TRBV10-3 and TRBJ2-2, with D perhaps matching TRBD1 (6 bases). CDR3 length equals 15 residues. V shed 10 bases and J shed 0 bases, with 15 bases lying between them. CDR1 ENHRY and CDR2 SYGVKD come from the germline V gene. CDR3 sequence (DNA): TGTGCCACCGCGGACAGAATTGCGAACACCGGGGAGCTGTTTTTT. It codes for CATADRIANTGELFF.

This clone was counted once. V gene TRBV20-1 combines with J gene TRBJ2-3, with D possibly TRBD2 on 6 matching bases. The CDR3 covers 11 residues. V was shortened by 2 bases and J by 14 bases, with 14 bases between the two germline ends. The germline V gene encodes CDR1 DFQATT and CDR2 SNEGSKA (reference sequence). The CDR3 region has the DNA TGCAGTGCTAGACCGCGGGGTAACTTGTATTTT. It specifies CSARPRGNLYF.

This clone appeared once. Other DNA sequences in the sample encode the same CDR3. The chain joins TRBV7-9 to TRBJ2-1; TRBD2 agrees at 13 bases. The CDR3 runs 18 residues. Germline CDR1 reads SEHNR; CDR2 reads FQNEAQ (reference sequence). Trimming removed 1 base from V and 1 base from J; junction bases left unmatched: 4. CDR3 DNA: TGTGCCAGCAGCTTAGAACTAGCGGGAGGGCGATCCTACAATGAGCAGTTCTTC. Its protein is CASSLELAGGRSYNEQFF.

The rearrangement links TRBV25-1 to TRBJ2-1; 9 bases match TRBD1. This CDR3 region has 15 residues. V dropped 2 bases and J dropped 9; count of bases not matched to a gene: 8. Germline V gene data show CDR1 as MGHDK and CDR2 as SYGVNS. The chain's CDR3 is CASSEDRGDFVEQFF. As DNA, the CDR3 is TGTGCCAGCAGTGAAGACAGGGGGGACTTTGTTGAGCAGTTCTTC.

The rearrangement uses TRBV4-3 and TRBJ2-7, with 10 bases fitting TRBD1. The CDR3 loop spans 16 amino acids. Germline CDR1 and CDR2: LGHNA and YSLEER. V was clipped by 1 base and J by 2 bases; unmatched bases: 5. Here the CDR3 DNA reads TGCGCCAGCAGCCAAGTATGGGACAGGGGAGCCTACGAGCAGTACTTC. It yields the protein CASSQVWDRGAYEQYF.

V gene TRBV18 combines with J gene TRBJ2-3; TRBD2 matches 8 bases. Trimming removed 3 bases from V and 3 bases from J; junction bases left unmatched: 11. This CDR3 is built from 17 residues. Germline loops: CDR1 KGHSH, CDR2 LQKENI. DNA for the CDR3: TGTGCCAGCTCACCGAGAGGGACCCGCGGGGGGACAGATACGCAGTATTTT. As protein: CASSPRGTRGGTDTQYF.

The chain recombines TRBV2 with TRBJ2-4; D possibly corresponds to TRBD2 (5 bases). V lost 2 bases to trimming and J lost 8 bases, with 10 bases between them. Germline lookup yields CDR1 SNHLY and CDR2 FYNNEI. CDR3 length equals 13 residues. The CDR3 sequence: CASSENLGDIQYF. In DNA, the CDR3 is TGTGCCAGCAGTGAAAACCTCGGGGACATTCAGTACTTC.

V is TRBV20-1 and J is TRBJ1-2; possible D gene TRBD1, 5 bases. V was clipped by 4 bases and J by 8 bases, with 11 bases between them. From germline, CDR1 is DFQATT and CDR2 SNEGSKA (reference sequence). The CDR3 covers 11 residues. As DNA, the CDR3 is TGCAGTGCTACCCAGGGTGGCGGCTACACCTTC. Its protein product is CSATQGGGYTF.

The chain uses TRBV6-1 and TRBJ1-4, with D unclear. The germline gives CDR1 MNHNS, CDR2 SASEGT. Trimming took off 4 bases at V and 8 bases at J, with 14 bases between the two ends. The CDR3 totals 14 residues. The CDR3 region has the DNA TGTGCCAGCAGTGGCCGGGCCTTTCGGGAAAAACTGTTTTTT. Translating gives CASSGRAFREKLFF.

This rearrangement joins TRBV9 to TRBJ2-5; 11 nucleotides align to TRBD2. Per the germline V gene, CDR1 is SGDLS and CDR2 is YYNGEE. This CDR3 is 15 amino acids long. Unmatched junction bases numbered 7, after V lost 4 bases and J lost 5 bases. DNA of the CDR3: TGTGCCAGCAGCCCTAGCGGGAGGATCGGCGAGACCCAGTACTTC. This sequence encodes CASSPSGRIGETQYF.

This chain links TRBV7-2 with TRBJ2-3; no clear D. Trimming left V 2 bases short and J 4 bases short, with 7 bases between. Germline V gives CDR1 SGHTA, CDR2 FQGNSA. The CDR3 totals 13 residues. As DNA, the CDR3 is TGTGCCAGCAGCTTAAACCCGGCAGATACGCAGTATTTT. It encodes CASSLNPADTQYF.

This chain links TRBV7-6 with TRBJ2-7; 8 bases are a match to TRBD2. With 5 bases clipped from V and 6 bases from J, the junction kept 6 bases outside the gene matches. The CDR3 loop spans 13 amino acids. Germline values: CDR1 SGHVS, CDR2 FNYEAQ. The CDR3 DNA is TGTGCCAGCAGCCTCACAGGGACTAGCGAGCAGTACTTC. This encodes CASSLTGTSEQYF.

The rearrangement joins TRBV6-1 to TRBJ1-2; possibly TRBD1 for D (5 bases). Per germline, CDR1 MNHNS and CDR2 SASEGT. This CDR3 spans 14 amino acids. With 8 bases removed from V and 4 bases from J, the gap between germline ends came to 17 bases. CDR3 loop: CASCGEGRVYGYTF. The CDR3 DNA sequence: TGTGCCAGCTGTGGGGAGGGGCGGGTCTATGGCTACACCTTC.

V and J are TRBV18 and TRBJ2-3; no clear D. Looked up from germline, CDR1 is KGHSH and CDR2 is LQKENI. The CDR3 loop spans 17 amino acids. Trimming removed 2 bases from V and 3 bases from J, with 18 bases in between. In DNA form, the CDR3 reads TGTGCCAGCTCACCAACTCTATTACCTCAGAGGACAGATACGCAGTATTTT. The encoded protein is CASSPTLLPQRTDTQYF.

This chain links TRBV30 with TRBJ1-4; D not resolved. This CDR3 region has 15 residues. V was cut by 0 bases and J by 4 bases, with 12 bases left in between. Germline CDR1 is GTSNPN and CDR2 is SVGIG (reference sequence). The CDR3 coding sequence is TGTGCCTGGAGTGTACCCACAGCTTTTAATGAAAAACTGTTTTTT. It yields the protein CAWSVPTAFNEKLFF. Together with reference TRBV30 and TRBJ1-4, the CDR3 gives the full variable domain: SQTIHQWPATLVQPVGSPLSLECTVEGTSNPNLYWYRQAAGRGLQLLFYSVGIGQISSEVPQNLSASRPQDRQFILSSKKLLLSDSGFYLCAWSVPTAFNEKLFFGSGTQLSVL.

The CDR3 region is CASMMPGQGIYEQYF. The DNA of the CDR3 is TGTGCCAGCATGATGCCGGGACAGGGGATATACGAGCAGTACTTC. V and J are TRBV7-8 and TRBJ2-7; TRBD1 matches at 10 bases. The germline V gene has CDR1 SGHVS and CDR2 FQNEAQ. V lost 7 bases to trimming and J lost 4 bases; unmatched junction nucleotides: 10. The CDR3 consists of 15 residues.

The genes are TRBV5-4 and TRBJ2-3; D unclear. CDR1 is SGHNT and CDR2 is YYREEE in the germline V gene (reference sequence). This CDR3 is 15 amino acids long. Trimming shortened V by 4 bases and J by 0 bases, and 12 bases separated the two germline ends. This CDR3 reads CASSLPGSSTDTQYF. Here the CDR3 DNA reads TGTGCCAGCAGCCTGCCCGGGTCTAGCACAGATACGCAGTATTTT.

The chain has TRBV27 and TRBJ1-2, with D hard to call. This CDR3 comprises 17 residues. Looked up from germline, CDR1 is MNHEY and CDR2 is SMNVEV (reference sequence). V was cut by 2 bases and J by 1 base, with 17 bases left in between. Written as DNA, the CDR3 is TGTGCCAGCAGTTTAACTACACCCGGACGGAATAACTATGGCTACACCTTC. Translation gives CASSLTTPGRNNYGYTF.

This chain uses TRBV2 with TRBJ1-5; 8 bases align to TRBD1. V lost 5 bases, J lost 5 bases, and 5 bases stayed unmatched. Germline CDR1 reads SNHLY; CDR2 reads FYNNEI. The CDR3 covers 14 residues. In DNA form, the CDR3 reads TGTGCCAGCAGTCAGGACAGGGCCCATCAGCCCCAGCATTTT. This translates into CASSQDRAHQPQHF.

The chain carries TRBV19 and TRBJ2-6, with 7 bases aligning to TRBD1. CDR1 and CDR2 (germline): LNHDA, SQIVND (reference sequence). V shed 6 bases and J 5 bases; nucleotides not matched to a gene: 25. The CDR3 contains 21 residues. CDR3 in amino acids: CASSQGVDRPAAVFWANVLTF. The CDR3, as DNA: TGTGCCAGTAGCCAGGGGGTAGACAGGCCCGCCGCGGTATTCTGGGCCAACGTCCTGACTTTC. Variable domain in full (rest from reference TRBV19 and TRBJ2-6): DGGITQSPKYLFRKEGQNVTLSCEQNLNHDAMYWYRQDPGQGLRLIYYSQIVNDFQKGDIAEGYSVSREKKESFPLTVTSAQKNPTAFYLCASSQGVDRPAAVFWANVLTFGAGSRLTVL.

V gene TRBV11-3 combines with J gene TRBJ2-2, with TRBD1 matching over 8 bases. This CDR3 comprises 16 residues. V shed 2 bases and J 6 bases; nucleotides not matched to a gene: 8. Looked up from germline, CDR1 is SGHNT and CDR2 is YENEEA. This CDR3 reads CASSLRTGLRAGELFF. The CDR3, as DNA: TGTGCCAGCAGCTTAAGGACAGGGCTAAGAGCCGGGGAGCTGTTTTTT.

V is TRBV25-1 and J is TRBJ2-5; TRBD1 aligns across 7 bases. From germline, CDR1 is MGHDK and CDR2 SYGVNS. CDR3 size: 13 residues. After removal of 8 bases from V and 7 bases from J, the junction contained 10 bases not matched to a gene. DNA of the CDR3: TGTGCCAGCTCAGTGGGGACAGCTGGGACCCAGTACTTC. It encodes CASSVGTAGTQYF.

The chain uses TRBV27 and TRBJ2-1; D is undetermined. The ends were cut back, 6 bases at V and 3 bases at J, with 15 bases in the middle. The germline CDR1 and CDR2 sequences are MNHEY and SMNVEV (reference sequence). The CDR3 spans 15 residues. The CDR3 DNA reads TGTGCCAGCAGATATGCCCCCGGGCTCTACAATGAGCAGTTCTTC. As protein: CASRYAPGLYNEQFF.